The T cell receptor beta chain under discussion was sequenced for a study of blood T cell repertoires in COVID-19. At the level of the study: The origin of the acute and convalescent COVID-19 samples was the United States, Italy and Spain.

This clone was recorded a few times. Original data processing: Reference gene primer amplification gave estimated nucleated cell counts. TCRdb's copy holds only in-frame clones and misses some; the assay was immunoSEQ multiplex PCR. Clone size and V and J calls were adopted from that table, with D and trimming inferred from the DNA. The top ten hold around 29% of the sample, which has tens of thousands of clones, about 83% seen once. Germline-derived CDR1 and CDR2 are LGHDT and YNNKEL (reference sequence). Trimming took 1 base from V and 4 from J, leaving 8 bases between them. The CDR3 length is 13 residues.

The origin of this receptor is a woman of 80 years or more with acute or convalescent COVID-19. The chain is built from TRBV3-1 (or the pseudogene TRBV3-2) and TRBJ2-7, with D maybe TRBD1 (6 bases). Material for sequencing was peripheral blood. The CDR3: CASSQGQAYEQYF. The CDR3 region has the DNA TGTGCCAGCAGCCAAGGACAGGCATACGAGCAGTACTTC.